This record concerns one T cell receptor beta chain sequence. Its antigen is still unknown. Sequencing used immunoSEQ multiplex PCR; TCRdb keeps in-frame clones, though not all of them. The table has 110,000 or so clones, 90% seen once; the top ten hold around 0.6%. This record comes from a study of a mutant IDH1 vaccine in newly diagnosed glioma. About the study: Therapy received beforehand was radiotherapy, temozolomide, or both, with most patients given both.

The germline gives CDR1 MNHEY, CDR2 SVGAGI. The CDR3 contains 12 residues. V shed 6 bases and J shed 5 bases, with 10 bases lying between them. Time point given: week 11, during vaccination. Doses comprised 300 ug of mutant IDH1 20-mer peptide each, plus topical imiquimod. V usage is TRBV6-5 and J usage is TRBJ1-2, with D hard to call. Specimen: PBMCs, collected from a glioma patient whose treatment included an IDH1 peptide vaccine. The sequence was obtained from a woman between 50 and 59 years old with glioma. The CDR3 DNA reads TGTGCCAGCAGACTCTCGGGGTATGGCTACACCTTC. Its translation: CASRLSGYGYTF.